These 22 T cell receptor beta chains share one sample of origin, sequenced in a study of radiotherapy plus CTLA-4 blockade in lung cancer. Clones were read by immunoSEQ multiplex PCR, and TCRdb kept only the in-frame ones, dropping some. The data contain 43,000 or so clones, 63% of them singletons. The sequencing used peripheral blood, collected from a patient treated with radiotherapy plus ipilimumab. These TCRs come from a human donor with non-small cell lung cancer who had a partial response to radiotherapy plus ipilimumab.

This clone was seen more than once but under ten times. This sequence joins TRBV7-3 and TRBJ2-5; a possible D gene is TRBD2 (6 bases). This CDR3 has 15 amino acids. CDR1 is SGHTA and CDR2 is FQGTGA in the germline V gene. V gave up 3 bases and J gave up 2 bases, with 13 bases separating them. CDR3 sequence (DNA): TGTGCCAGCAGCTTTGGTAATAGCGGACAAGAGACCCAGTACTTC. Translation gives CASSFGNSGQETQYF.

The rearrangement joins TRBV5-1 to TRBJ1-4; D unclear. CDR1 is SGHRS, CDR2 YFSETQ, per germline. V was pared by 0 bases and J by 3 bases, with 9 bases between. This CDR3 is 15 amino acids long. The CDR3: CASSLESFANEKLFF. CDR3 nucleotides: TGCGCCAGCAGCTTGGAATCTTTTGCTAATGAAAAACTGTTTTTT.

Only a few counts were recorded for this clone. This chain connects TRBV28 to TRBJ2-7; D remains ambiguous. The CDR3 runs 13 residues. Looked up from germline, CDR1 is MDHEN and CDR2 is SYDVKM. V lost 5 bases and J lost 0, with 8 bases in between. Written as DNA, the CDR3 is TGTGCCAGCAGTCCCGGGTTCTCCTACGAGCAGTACTTC. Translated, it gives CASSPGFSYEQYF.

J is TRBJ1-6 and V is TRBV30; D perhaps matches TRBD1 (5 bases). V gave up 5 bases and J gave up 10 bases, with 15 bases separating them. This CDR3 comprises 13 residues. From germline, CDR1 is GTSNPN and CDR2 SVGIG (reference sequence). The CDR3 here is CAWSGLGRSPLHF. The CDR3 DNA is TGTGCCTGGTCGGGGCTAGGGAGGTCACCCCTCCACTTT.

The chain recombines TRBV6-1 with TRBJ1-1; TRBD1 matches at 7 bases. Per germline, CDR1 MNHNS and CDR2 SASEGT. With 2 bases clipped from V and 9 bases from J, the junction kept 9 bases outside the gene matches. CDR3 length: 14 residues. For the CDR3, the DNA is TGTGCCAGCAGTGAAACCCCGACAGGGTTCAAAGCTTTCTTT. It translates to CASSETPTGFKAFF.

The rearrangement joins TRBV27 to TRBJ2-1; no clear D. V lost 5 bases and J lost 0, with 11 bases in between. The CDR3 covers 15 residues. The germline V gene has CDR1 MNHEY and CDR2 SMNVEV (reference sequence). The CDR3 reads CASSHQILSYNEQFF. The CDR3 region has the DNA TGTGCCAGCAGTCACCAGATTCTCTCCTACAATGAGCAGTTCTTC.

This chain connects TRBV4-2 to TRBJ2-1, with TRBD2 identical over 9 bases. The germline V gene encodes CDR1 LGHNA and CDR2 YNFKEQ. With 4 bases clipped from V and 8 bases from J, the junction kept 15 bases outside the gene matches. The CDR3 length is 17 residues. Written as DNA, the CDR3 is TGTGCCAGCAGCCTTTTCTCAGGGCGGGGGGGCCAAGATGAGCAGTTCTTC. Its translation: CASSLFSGRGGQDEQFF.

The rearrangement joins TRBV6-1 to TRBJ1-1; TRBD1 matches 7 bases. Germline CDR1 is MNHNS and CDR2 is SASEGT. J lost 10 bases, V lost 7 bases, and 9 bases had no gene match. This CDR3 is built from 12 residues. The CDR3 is CASNQRDRGAFF. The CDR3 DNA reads TGTGCCAGCAACCAACGGGACAGAGGAGCTTTCTTT.

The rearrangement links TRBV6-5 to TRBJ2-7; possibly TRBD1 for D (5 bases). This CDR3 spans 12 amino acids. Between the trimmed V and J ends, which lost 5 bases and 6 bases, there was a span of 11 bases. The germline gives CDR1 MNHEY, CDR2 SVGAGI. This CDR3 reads CASSVGHPEQYF. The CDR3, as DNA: TGTGCCAGCAGTGTTGGACACCCCGAGCAGTACTTC.

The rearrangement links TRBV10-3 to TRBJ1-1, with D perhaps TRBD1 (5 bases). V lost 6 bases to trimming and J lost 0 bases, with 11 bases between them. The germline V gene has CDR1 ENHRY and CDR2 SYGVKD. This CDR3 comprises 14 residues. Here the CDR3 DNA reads TGTGCCATCAGGGGGGGACGGATGAACACTGAAGCTTTCTTT. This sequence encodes CAIRGGRMNTEAFF.

In DNA form, the CDR3 reads TGTGCCAGCAGCTTGGGTCTTAGCAATGAGCAGTTCTTC. Protein product: CASSLGLSNEQFF. The rearrangement links TRBV5-8 to TRBJ2-1, with D uncertain. There are 13 residues in the CDR3. With 0 bases removed from V and 6 bases from J, the gap between germline ends came to 7 bases. Germline V gives CDR1 SGHTS, CDR2 YDEGEE.

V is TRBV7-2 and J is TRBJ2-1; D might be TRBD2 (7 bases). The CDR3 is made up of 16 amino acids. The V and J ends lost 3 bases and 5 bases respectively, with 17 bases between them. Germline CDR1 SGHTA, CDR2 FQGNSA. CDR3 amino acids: CASSFGGRSLNNEQFF. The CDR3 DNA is TGTGCCAGCAGCTTCGGGGGGCGCTCCCTTAACAATGAGCAGTTCTTC.

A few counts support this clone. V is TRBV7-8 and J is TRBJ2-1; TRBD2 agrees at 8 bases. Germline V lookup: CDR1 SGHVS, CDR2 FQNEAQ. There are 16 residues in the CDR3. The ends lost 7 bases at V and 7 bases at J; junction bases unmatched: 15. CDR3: CASTGRGGQIKNEQFF. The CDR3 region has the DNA TGTGCCAGCACCGGACGGGGGGGCCAGATCAAAAATGAGCAGTTCTTC.

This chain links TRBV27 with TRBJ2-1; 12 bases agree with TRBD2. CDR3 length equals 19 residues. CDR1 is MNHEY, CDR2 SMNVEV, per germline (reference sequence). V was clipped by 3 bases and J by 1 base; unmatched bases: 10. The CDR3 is CASSFRPSGRDISYNEQFF. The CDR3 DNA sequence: TGTGCCAGCAGTTTCAGGCCTAGCGGGAGGGATATTTCCTACAATGAGCAGTTCTTC.

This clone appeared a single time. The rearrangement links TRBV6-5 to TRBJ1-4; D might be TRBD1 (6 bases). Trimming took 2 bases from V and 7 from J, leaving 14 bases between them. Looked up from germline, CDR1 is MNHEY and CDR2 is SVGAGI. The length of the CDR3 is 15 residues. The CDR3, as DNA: TGTGCCAGCAGTTACCAGGGGTTGCAGGGTGAAAAACTGTTTTTT. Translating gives CASSYQGLQGEKLFF.

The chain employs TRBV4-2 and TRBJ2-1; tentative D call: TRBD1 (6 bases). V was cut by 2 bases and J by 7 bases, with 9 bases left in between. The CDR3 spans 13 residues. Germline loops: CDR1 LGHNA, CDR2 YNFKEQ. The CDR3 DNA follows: TGTGCCAGCAGCCAAATAACAGGGAATGAGCAGTTCTTC. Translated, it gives CASSQITGNEQFF.

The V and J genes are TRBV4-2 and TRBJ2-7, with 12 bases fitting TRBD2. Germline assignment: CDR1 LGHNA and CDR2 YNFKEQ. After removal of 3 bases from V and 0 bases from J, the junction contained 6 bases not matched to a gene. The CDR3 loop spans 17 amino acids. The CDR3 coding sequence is TGTGCCAGCAGCCACCTTGGGACTAGCGGGTCCTCCTACGAGCAGTACTTC. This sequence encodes CASSHLGTSGSSYEQYF.

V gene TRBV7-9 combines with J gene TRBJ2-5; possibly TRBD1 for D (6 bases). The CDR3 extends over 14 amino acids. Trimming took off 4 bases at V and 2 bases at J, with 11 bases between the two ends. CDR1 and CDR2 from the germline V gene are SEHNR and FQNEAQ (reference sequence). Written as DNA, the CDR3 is TGTGCCAGCAGCTCTACAGGGATACAAGAGACCCAGTACTTC. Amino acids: CASSSTGIQETQYF. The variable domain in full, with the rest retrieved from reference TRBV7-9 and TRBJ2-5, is DTGVSQNPRHKITKRGQNVTFRCDPISEHNRLYWYRQTLGQGPEFLTYFQNEAQLEKSRLLSDRFSAERPKGSFSTLEIQRTEQGDSAMYLCASSSTGIQETQYFGPGTRLLVL.

This CDR3 reads CASRPRGPAYYGYTF. CDR3 sequence (DNA): TGTGCCAGCAGACCTCGTGGGCCAGCTTACTATGGCTACACCTTC. V gene TRBV6-5 combines with J gene TRBJ1-2; no definite D call. The germline V gene has CDR1 MNHEY and CDR2 SVGAGI. Between the trimmed V and J ends, which lost 6 bases and 3 bases, there was a span of 17 bases. The CDR3 runs 15 residues.

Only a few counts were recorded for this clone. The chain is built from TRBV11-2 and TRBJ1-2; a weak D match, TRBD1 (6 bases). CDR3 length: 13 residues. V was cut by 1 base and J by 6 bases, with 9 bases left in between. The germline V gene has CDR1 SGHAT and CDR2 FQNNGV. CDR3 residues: CASSLVEGDGYTF. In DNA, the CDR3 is TGTGCCAGCAGCTTAGTTGAGGGGGATGGCTACACCTTC.

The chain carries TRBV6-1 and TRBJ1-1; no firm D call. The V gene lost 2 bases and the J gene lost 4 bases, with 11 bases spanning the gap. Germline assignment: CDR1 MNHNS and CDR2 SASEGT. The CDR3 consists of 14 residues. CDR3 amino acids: CASSETRGFTEAFF. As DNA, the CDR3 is TGTGCCAGCAGTGAAACCCGGGGATTCACTGAAGCTTTCTTT.

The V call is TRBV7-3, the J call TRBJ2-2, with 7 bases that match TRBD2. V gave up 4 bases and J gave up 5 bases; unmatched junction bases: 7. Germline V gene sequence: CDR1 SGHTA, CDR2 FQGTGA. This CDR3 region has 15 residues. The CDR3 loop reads CASSSPGGGTGELFF. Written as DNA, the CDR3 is TGTGCCAGCAGCTCCCCGGGGGGAGGGACCGGGGAGCTGTTTTTT.